The present entry profiles one T cell receptor beta chain with its context. Its antigen is unknown. No clone much larger than this one lies a single base away; base qualities are absent. This sample is part of a study of identical twins (dated by TCRdb to 2016 to 2018). Regarding the research as a whole: TCR alpha and beta repertoires from monozygotic twins, unrelated adults of various ages and cord blood were deep-sequenced to test whether fetal clonotypes persist. To rule out contamination, the twin experiments were replicated at different times with different library preparation protocols. General conclusions and limits of the study: Conclusions relied on cross-sectional statistical analysis, since the same donors could not be followed over many years. Out-of-frame TCR alpha sequences shared between twins showed an excess of low generation-probability sequences compared with coincidental sharing between unrelated individuals. In monozygotic twins, out-of-frame TCR alpha sharing was systematically underestimated by recombination models, although the models agreed with sharing between unrelated individuals. Zero-insertion analyses could be partly confounded by invariant T cells such as MAIT and iNKT, though diverse VJ usage argued against such confounding for most clonotypes. In beta out-of-frame sequences, excess twin sharing was weaker, because having fewer shared sequences lowered the signal-to-noise ratio. Abundant cord blood beta clonotypes carried fewer insertions; young adult naive repertoires showed a weaker similar trend, while memory repertoires showed none.

Every donor in the study was a healthy Caucasian. Three pairs of female monozygotic twins, all aged roughly 18 to 29 years, were included in the twin cohort. Peripheral blood mononuclear cells were used as the source from which RNA for TCR libraries was isolated. Deletion took 4 bases off V and 6 bases off J, with a span of 12 bases between the germline ends. Based on the germline V gene (reference sequence), the CDR1 and CDR2 sequences are GTSNPN and SVGIG. The CDR3 measures 13 amino acids from cysteine to phenylalanine. This entry keeps only the CDR3 DNA: 39 bases, framed from base 1. Library creation used 5' RACE. The run used an Illumina HiSeq 2000. Template switching introduced a universal primer binding site; the final cDNA contained a unique molecular identifier, enabling accurate counting of TCR cDNA molecules. Specific primers in the conserved constant-segment region were used to synthesize first-strand cDNA for the TCR alpha and beta chains. To control for contamination, every cDNA library carried two barcodes: a SMART-Mk sample barcode plus Illumina barcodes. TruSeq adapter sequences, together with Illumina sample barcodes, were added in two successive PCR steps. The TCR alpha and beta cDNA libraries were sequenced on the Illumina HiSeq platform using custom primers. In the source study's methods: Unique molecular identifiers were extracted from raw reads with MiGEC, and CDR3 positions were determined with MiXCR. For each individual, recombination models were inferred using an EM algorithm with the repgenHMM and IGoR tools. The analysis of shared clonotypes was done with the tcR package in R, with sharing normalized by the product of cloneset sizes. To study raw recombination free of thymic and clonal selection effects, out-of-frame nonproductive sequences were analyzed. The public reads were quality trimmed at Q25 with fastp and then assembled into clones with MiXCR by TCRdb, keeping productive beta chains. When rows share a CDR3 protein, they turn into one entry using the most common DNA and genes. The V and J calls and clone size are TCRdb's, not the authors'. The sample yields about 660,000 distinct CDR3 sequences; around 8.3% were counted once. Together, the top ten hold approximately 0.94% of the sample.

The sample was also linked to a second study, of yellow fever vaccine responses in identical twins. The second study's paper adds: The authors reported that the T cell response to vaccination in identical twins appeared partly convergent and partly personalized. In the study, vaccine-responding T cell clones were precisely tracked in identical twins.

This sequence was found in a woman under 30 in good health. Sequencing was carried out using PBMCs. The receptor chain draws on TRBV30 and TRBJ2-2; no D gene can be assigned with confidence. The sequenced DNA: TGTGCCTGGAAGGTTTCTGGGGCCGGGGAGCTGTTTTTT. The resulting protein is CAWKVSGAGELFF. Beyond the CDR3, the reference TRBV30 and TRBJ2-2 genes provide the residues; the full variable domain reads: SQTIHQWPATLVQPVGSPLSLECTVEGTSNPNLYWYRQAAGRGLQLLFYSVGIGQISSEVPQNLSASRPQDRQFILSSKKLLLSDSGFYLCAWKVSGAGELFFGEGSRLTVL.